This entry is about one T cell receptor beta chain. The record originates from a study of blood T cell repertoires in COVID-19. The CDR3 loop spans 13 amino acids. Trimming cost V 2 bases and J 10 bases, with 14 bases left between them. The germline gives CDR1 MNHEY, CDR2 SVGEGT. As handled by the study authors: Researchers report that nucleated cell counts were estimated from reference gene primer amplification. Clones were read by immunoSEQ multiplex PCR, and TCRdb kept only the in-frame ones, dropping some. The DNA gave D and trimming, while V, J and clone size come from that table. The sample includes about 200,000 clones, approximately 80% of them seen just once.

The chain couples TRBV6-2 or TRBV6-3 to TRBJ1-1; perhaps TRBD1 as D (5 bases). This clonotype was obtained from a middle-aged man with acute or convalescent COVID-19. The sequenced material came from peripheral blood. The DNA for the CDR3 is TGTGCCAGCAGTTACCAGGACACCCTGGGAGCTTTCTTT. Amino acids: CASSYQDTLGAFF.